This is a list of T cell receptor beta chains from one sample in a study of T cells in tuberculosis. TCRdb keeps only in-frame clones here, not all; method: immunoSEQ multiplex PCR. The data show some 90,000 clones, roughly 91% seen once. Source material: CD1b-GMM tetramer-negative cells sorted from PBMCs. These receptor sequences come from an adult woman with latent tuberculosis. Both conserved end residues are part of each CDR3. The D gene is left open where the match is weak. Some rows have no size entry. The others give once, few or many, or a class for an expanded clone.

V: TRBV4-2; D: -; J: TRBJ1-5; size: -; DNA: TGTGCCAGCAGCCAAGTTGCGGGGTTCGTCCGAGATAGCAATCAGCCCCAGCATTTT; CDR3: CASSQVAGFVRDSNQPQHF
V: TRBV29-1; D: -; J: TRBJ1-2; size: once; DNA: TGCAGCGTTGATTCGCAGTATGGCTACACCTTC; CDR3: CSVDSQYGYTF
V: TRBV2; D: -; J: TRBJ1-4; size: -; DNA: TGTGCCAGCAGTGAGAGGGCAGGGGCTAATGAAAAACTGTTTTTT; CDR3: CASSERAGANEKLFF
V: TRBV5-1; D: -; J: TRBJ1-1; size: -; DNA: TGCGCCAGCAGCTTGGTAGCAGGGAATAAAACTGAAGCTTTCTTT; CDR3: CASSLVAGNKTEAFF
V: TRBV4-2; D: -; J: TRBJ1-1; size: once; DNA: TGTGCCAGCAGCCACGCCGGGACTGGGAACACTGAAGCTTTCTTT; CDR3: CASSHAGTGNTEAFF
V: TRBV28; D: -; J: TRBJ1-1; size: -; DNA: TGTGCCAGCAGTTTACCGTCGCCGGGGTTCGGCACTGAAGCTTTCTTT; CDR3: CASSLPSPGFGTEAFF
V: TRBV2; D: TRBD2; J: TRBJ2-5; size: -; DNA: TGTGCCAGCACGAATAGCGGGGGGAAATCTAGAGAGACCCAGTACTTC; CDR3: CASTNSGGKSRETQYF
V: TRBV5-4; D: -; J: TRBJ2-5; size: -; DNA: TGTGCCAGCAGCCCCGGGCTCGGGGAGTTGGCCCAGTACTTC; CDR3: CASSPGLGELAQYF
V: TRBV18; D: TRBD1; J: TRBJ1-1; size: -; DNA: TGTGCCAGCTCACAACCGGGACAGGGGTCCACTGAAGCTTTCTTT; CDR3: CASSQPGQGSTEAFF
V: TRBV10-1; D: -; J: TRBJ2-2; size: -; DNA: TGCGCCAGCAGCGACACCGGGGAGCTGTTTTTT; CDR3: CASSDTGELFF
V: TRBV7-2; D: -; J: TRBJ1-5; size: -; DNA: TGTGCCACCGGGGTTTCGGGCAGTAGCAATCAGCCCCAGCATTTT; CDR3: CATGVSGSSNQPQHF
V: TRBV27; D: -; J: TRBJ1-5; size: -; DNA: TGTGCCAGCAGTTTCGGAGCGAGCAATCAGCCCCAGCATTTT; CDR3: CASSFGASNQPQHF
V: TRBV11-2; D: -; J: TRBJ2-3; size: -; DNA: TGTGCCAGCAGCTTAACACGAAGCACAGATACGCAGTATTTT; CDR3: CASSLTRSTDTQYF
V: TRBV10-1; D: -; J: TRBJ2-5; size: -; DNA: TGCGCCAGCAGCCGGACAGATCGGGAGACCCAGTACTTC; CDR3: CASSRTDRETQYF
V: TRBV14; D: -; J: TRBJ1-4; size: -; DNA: TGTGCCAGCAGCGACCGCGCGGGTGAAAAACTGTTTTTT; CDR3: CASSDRAGEKLFF
V: TRBV18; D: -; J: TRBJ1-1; size: -; DNA: TGTGCCAGCTCACCACCGAATGTCCGGCAGGGAGCTTTCTTT; CDR3: CASSPPNVRQGAFF
V: TRBV2; D: TRBD1; J: TRBJ2-1; size: -; DNA: TGTGCCAGCAGAGGGACAGCCACCTACAATGAGCAGTTCTTC; CDR3: CASRGTATYNEQFF